This TCR beta chain stems from a study of T cell changes during pregnancy in multiple sclerosis. Repertoires were generated with immunoSEQ multiplex PCR, while TCRdb's copy carries only in-frame clones and drops some. The sample includes 75,000 to 90,000 clones, around 94% of them seen just once. V lost 1 base, J lost 3 bases, and 7 bases stayed unmatched. CDR1 and CDR2 from the germline V gene are SEHNR and FQNEAQ (reference sequence). CDR3 size: 17 residues. The receptor was isolated from a female donor with multiple sclerosis, enrolled in a pregnancy study. The V gene is TRBV7-9, the J gene TRBJ2-1; 9 positions match TRBD2. The sample consisted of CD4+ T cells from peripheral blood mononuclear cells, taken before pregnancy. The CDR3 DNA sequence: TGTGCCAGCAGCTTAGACCTAGCGGGACCCTACTACAATGAGCAGTTCTTC. Residues: CASSLDLAGPYYNEQFF.